The text below deals with one TCR beta chain. Unstimulated PBMCs were sorted into CD3+CD4+ and CD3+CD8+ populations. This record comes from a study of T cell clones after liver transplantation. Study context: Apart from a few HCV-positive recipients, transplants were for non-autoimmune, non-viral reasons.

Some clones are missing from TCRdb's copy, which holds only in-frame ones; the method was immunoSEQ multiplex PCR. Of 15,000 to 20,000 clones listed, 65% to 85% were seen once; the top ten hold about a third. CDR1 and CDR2 from the germline V gene are ENHRY and SYGVKD. Trimming left V 11 bases short and J 3 bases short, with 17 bases between. This CDR3 has 13 residues. This sequence originates from a human patient who received a liver transplant. Some T cells may be the graft donor's. The material sequenced was CD8+ T cells from blood, taken less than 50 months after liver transplant. The rearrangement uses TRBV10-3 and TRBJ2-7; D may be TRBD2 (6 bases). In DNA form, the CDR3 reads TGTGCCTCCGGTGGCGGGATTTTCTACGAGCAGTACTTC. As protein: CASGGGIFYEQYF.